This T cell receptor (beta chain) was found in a study of T-cell reconstitution after alpha-beta-depleted transplantation in children. As to this clonotype: Its cognate antigen is unknown.

The CDR3 length is 14 residues. Germline CDR1 reads SGHAT; CDR2 reads FQNNGV. Trimming took off 4 bases at V and 5 bases at J, with 15 bases between the two ends. For TCRbeta, the library was prepared with unique molecular identifiers. TCRdb re-called the PCR reads with MiXCR, one entry per CDR3 protein. This sample yields 610,000 or so distinct CDR3 sequences, of which over 25% are seen a single time; less than 40% belongs to the top ten. The study's findings and limits: By one year post-transplant, T-cell counts and diversity largely arose from T cells that were newly produced. Surviving recipient T cells and thymic progenitors produced the high day-60 TCRbeta diversity seen in some patients. Several hundred expanded graft clones reportedly were the source of alpha-beta T cells about two months after transplant.

The sample was PBMCs, taken before TCRalphabeta/CD19-depleted stem cell transplant. The V call is TRBV11-2, the J call TRBJ2-7, with D possibly matching TRBD2 (6 bases). The source of this sequence is a boy under two years old with Wiskott-Aldrich syndrome, due to receive a stem cell transplant. Here the CDR3 DNA reads TGTGCCAGCAGCTCCAGGTTCGGGGGTGACGAGCAGTACTTC. It yields the protein CASSSRFGGDEQYF.